A single sample is the source of the 11 T cell receptor beta chains below, sequenced in a study of Graves' ophthalmopathy and Graves' hyperthyroidism. The authors amplified TCR beta CDR3 regions from RNA transcripts. HTBI primers served in a first-round RT-PCR, which a second-round multiplex PCR followed. TCRdb used MiXCR to reprocess the multiplex PCR reads, holding one entry per CDR3 protein. The data show about 1.2 million distinct CDR3 sequences, 36% seen once. The source material was peripheral blood or thyroid tissue (not recorded which). Receptors were obtained from an adult man with Graves' hyperthyroidism.

This sequence joins TRBV7-9 and TRBJ2-2, with TRBD1 as a possible D gene (5 bases). Trimming cost V 5 bases and J 1 base, with 14 bases left between them. Per germline, CDR1 SEHNR and CDR2 FQNEAQ (reference sequence). The CDR3 covers 16 residues. The CDR3 DNA is TGTGCCAGCAGCCCCCTCCCGGACATGAACACCGGGGAGCTGTTTTTT. Protein product: CASSPLPDMNTGELFF.

The table lists this clonotype with many counts. The V and J genes are TRBV7-2 and TRBJ2-7; D unresolved. The germline V gene has CDR1 SGHTA and CDR2 FQGNSA. This CDR3 comprises 15 residues. The germline V and J ends were trimmed by 5 bases and 2 bases, with 16 bases remaining between them. The CDR3 sequence: CASSQGRVTPYEQYF. The CDR3 region has the DNA TGTGCCAGCAGCCAAGGAAGGGTAACCCCCTACGAGCAGTACTTC.

This clonotype was recorded many times. This chain links TRBV10-3 with TRBJ2-5, with 13 nucleotides matching TRBD2. The CDR3 has 16 amino acids. Germline assignment: CDR1 ENHRY and CDR2 SYGVKD. The trim removed 3 bases at V and 2 bases at J, leaving 3 bases unmatched. The CDR3 DNA reads TGTGCCATCAGTGAAGGACTAGCGGGGGAGCAAGAGACCCAGTACTTC. Its protein product is CAISEGLAGEQETQYF.

The V gene is TRBV5-1, the J gene TRBJ2-2, with 12 bases identical to TRBD2. The CDR3 is 18 amino acids. Germline lookup yields CDR1 SGHRS and CDR2 YFSETQ. The ends lost 0 bases at V and 6 bases at J; junction bases unmatched: 9. CDR3 sequence reads: CASSLVTSGRLIAGELFF. The CDR3 DNA follows: TGCGCCAGCAGCTTGGTGACTAGCGGGAGATTAATAGCCGGGGAGCTGTTTTTT.

On this clonotype itself: A single base separates this from a much larger clone, so it may be a read error. The chain joins TRBV5-1 to TRBJ2-5; D not certain. Germline V gives CDR1 SGHRS, CDR2 YFSETQ. CDR3 length: 14 amino acids. CDR3 nucleotides: TGCGCCAGCAGCTCATACGACACCCAAGAGTCCCAGTACTTC. Translated: CASSSYDTQESQYF.

The chain uses TRBV29-1 and TRBJ1-4; 10 nucleotides agree with TRBD1. Germline loops: CDR1 SQVTM, CDR2 ANQGSEA. The CDR3 consists of 15 residues. Germline trimming cut 0 bases from V and 8 bases from J; bases unmatched to any gene: 6. CDR3 region: CSVEDWGQGSEKLFF. The CDR3 bases are TGCAGCGTTGAAGATTGGGGACAGGGGTCCGAAAAACTGTTTTTT.

Here the CDR3 DNA reads TGTGCCAGCAGCGCTAGTTACGGCGAGCAGTACTTC. The encoded protein is CASSASYGEQYF. This chain connects TRBV7-2 to TRBJ2-7, with no clear D. The V and J ends lost 5 bases and 6 bases respectively, with 11 bases between them. The CDR3 spans 12 residues. Germline-derived CDR1 and CDR2 are SGHTA and FQGNSA.

V is TRBV9 and J is TRBJ2-5, with a possible D match to TRBD2 (7 bases). The CDR3 contains 15 residues. The germline V gene encodes CDR1 SGDLS and CDR2 YYNGEE. Trimming shortened V by 0 bases and J by 5 bases, and 14 bases separated the two germline ends. The CDR3 DNA reads TGTGCCAGCAGCGTAGAGGGGGGGAGCCTTGAGACCCAGTACTTC. Its translation is CASSVEGGSLETQYF.

This clonotype was counted many times. V and J are TRBV7-8 and TRBJ1-4, with 8 bases fitting TRBD1. Germline V gene sequence: CDR1 SGHVS, CDR2 FQNEAQ. The CDR3 totals 15 residues. The junction had 10 bases not matched to a gene; V was cut back by 5 bases and J by 8 bases. CDR3 amino acids: CASSLGTGGREKLFF. DNA of the CDR3: TGTGCCAGCAGCCTAGGAACAGGGGGTAGAGAAAAACTGTTTTTT.

This clonotype was counted ten times or more. The gene calls are TRBV25-1 and TRBJ2-7; D unclear. Trimming cost V 6 bases and J 7 bases, with 10 bases left between them. Germline V CDR1 and CDR2: MGHDK, SYGVNS. The CDR3 runs to 11 residues. The CDR3 sequence is CASSGNREQYF. CDR3 nucleotide sequence: TGTGCCAGCAGCGGAAATAGGGAGCAGTACTTC.

This clonotype appeared a single time. The genes are TRBV10-3 and TRBJ2-7; TRBD2 agrees at 9 bases. CDR1 ENHRY and CDR2 SYGVKD come from the germline V gene. CDR3 length: 15 amino acids. The V gene end was trimmed by 4 bases and the J gene end by 2 bases; junction bases not matched to a gene: 6. CDR3 region: CAISAGIAGAYEQYF. The CDR3 nucleotides read TGTGCCATCAGTGCGGGTATAGCGGGGGCCTACGAGCAGTACTTC.